Listed here are 24 T cell receptor beta chains from one sample, sequenced in a study of cytomegalovirus exposure and HLA in healthy donors. Use of 60 Vbeta and 13 Jbeta primers characterized the PCR. Here immunoSEQ multiplex PCR was the method, and the copy in TCRdb shows in-frame clones only, minus some. This sample has 110,000 to 150,000 clones, with over 70% found just once. What was sequenced was PBMCs. These receptors were taken from a woman in her 40s in good health and CMV-seronegative.

V gene TRBV19 combines with J gene TRBJ1-1; 8 positions agree with TRBD1. V was pared by 5 bases and J by 4 bases, with 9 bases of the junction left unmatched. CDR1 and CDR2 from the germline V gene are LNHDA and SQIVND (reference sequence). The CDR3 is 15 amino acids. The CDR3 DNA reads TGTGCCAGTAGTGGGCCCGACAGGGGAATCACTGAAGCTTTCTTT. Its translation: CASSGPDRGITEAFF.

The chain is built from TRBV9 and TRBJ2-1, with a possible D match to TRBD2 (6 bases). CDR3 length: 15 amino acids. Germline V gene lookup returns CDR1 SGDLS and CDR2 YYNGEE. V gave up 4 bases and J gave up 1 base, with 12 bases separating them. The CDR3 DNA sequence: TGTGCCAGCAGCTTTAGCGGTAAATCCTACAATGAGCAGTTCTTC. The encoded protein is CASSFSGKSYNEQFF.

The chain recombines TRBV5-1 with TRBJ1-2; 7 nucleotides agree with TRBD1. J lost 2 bases, V lost 7 bases, and 2 bases had no gene match. CDR3 length: 12 amino acids. CDR1 SGHRS and CDR2 YFSETQ come from the germline V gene. The CDR3: CASGTENYGYTF. In nucleotides, the CDR3 is TGCGCCAGCGGGACAGAAAACTATGGCTACACCTTC.

This clone was recorded once. This chain joins TRBV5-4 and TRBJ1-2; tentatively, D is TRBD1 (5 bases). With 4 bases removed from V and 4 bases from J, the gap between germline ends came to 14 bases. The CDR3 is 14 residues long. In germline, CDR1 is SGHNT, CDR2 YYREEE (reference sequence). CDR3 nucleotide sequence: TGTGCCAGCAGCCCCTTCCGGGACTCCTATGGCTACACCTTC. Amino acid sequence: CASSPFRDSYGYTF.

This chain uses TRBV30 with TRBJ2-1; TRBD2 matches 7 bases. J lost 9 bases, V lost 0 bases, and 5 bases had no gene match. Germline V gene sequence: CDR1 GTSNPN, CDR2 SVGIG (reference sequence). This CDR3 spans 13 amino acids. CDR3 protein: CAWSVRRGGEQFF. The CDR3 nucleotides read TGTGCCTGGAGTGTACGGCGCGGGGGTGAGCAGTTCTTC.

V is TRBV14 and J is TRBJ2-7; a possible D gene is TRBD2 (5 bases). V was cut by 0 bases and J by 8 bases, with 11 bases left in between. Germline V CDR1 and CDR2: SGHDN, FVKESK. This CDR3 has 13 residues. The CDR3 loop is CASSQEGRLKQYF. CDR3 in DNA: TGTGCCAGCAGCCAAGAAGGCAGACTAAAGCAGTACTTC.

This clone was seen a few times. The chain is built from TRBV7-9 and TRBJ1-1; D perhaps matches TRBD1 (5 bases). Germline V gene sequence: CDR1 SEHNR, CDR2 FQNEAQ (reference sequence). CDR3 length: 13 residues. V was clipped by 1 base and J by 5 bases, with 8 bases between them. In nucleotides, the CDR3 is TGTGCCAGCAGCTTAGGGGGGGATACTGAAGCTTTCTTT. Amino acid sequence: CASSLGGDTEAFF.

This sequence joins TRBV27 and TRBJ2-2; 10 bases match TRBD2. Unmatched junction bases numbered 6, after V lost 7 bases and J lost 4 bases. This CDR3 is 15 amino acids long. From germline, CDR1 is MNHEY and CDR2 SMNVEV (reference sequence). The CDR3 nucleotides read TGTGCCAGCACGGCTAGCGGGAGCATCACCGGGGAGCTGTTTTTT. Translation gives CASTASGSITGELFF.

The J gene is TRBJ2-1, the V gene TRBV2; weak D call: TRBD2 (6 bases). The CDR3 is 13 residues long. Trimming cost V 4 bases and J 6 bases, with 10 bases left between them. Germline-derived CDR1 and CDR2 are SNHLY and FYNNEI. DNA of the CDR3: TGTGCCAGCAGTGTTGGGGACTTCAATGAGCAGTTCTTC. This codes for CASSVGDFNEQFF. The complete variable domain, with remaining parts taken from reference TRBV2 and TRBJ2-1, reads EPEVTQTPSHQVTQMGQEVILRCVPISNHLYFYWYRQILGQKVEFLVSFYNNEISEKSEIFDDQFSVERPDGSNFTLKIRSTKLEDSAMYFCASSVGDFNEQFFGPGTRLTVL.

The chain is built from TRBV19 and TRBJ1-1, with D unresolved. CDR3 size: 14 residues. Deletions cut 1 base from V and 1 base from J, with 7 bases between. The V gene's germline CDR1 is LNHDA and CDR2 SQIVND (reference sequence). CDR3 protein: CASSIVGRNTEAFF. Here the CDR3 DNA reads TGTGCCAGTAGTATAGTAGGGAGGAACACTGAAGCTTTCTTT.

The chain couples TRBV5-4 to TRBJ1-3; 7 bases fit TRBD1. The CDR3 covers 15 residues. Trimming removed 3 bases from V and 4 bases from J; junction bases left unmatched: 7. Germline V CDR1 and CDR2: SGHNT, YYREEE (reference sequence). The CDR3 nucleotides are TGTGCCAGCAGCTCGACAGGGTCTTGGGGAAACACCATATATTTT. This encodes CASSSTGSWGNTIYF.

This chain uses TRBV7-6 with TRBJ1-5; TRBD1 matches at 9 bases. V lost 5 bases to trimming and J lost 4 bases; unmatched junction nucleotides: 6. The CDR3 sequence is 15 residues long. Germline assignment: CDR1 SGHVS and CDR2 FNYEAQ. The CDR3 here is CASSLQGASNQPQHF. As DNA, the CDR3 is TGTGCCAGCAGCCTACAGGGGGCAAGTAATCAGCCCCAGCATTTT. The full variable domain, in which reference TRBV7-6 and TRBJ1-5 provide the parts outside the CDR3, is GAGVSQSPRYKVTKRGQDVALRCDPISGHVSLYWYRQALGQGPEFLTYFNYEAQQDKSGLPNDRFSAERPEGSISTLTIQRTEQRDSAMYRCASSLQGASNQPQHFGDGTRLSIL.

The chain employs TRBV28 and TRBJ1-2; 9 bases are a match to TRBD1. J gave up 7 bases and V 5 bases, and 8 bases lay outside the gene matches. Germline V gene sequence: CDR1 MDHEN, CDR2 SYDVKM. CDR3 length: 14 residues. CDR3 DNA sequence: TGTGCCAGCAGTCCTGGACAGGGGAGCGGTGGCTACACCTTC. As protein: CASSPGQGSGGYTF.

The CDR3, as DNA: TGTGCCAGCAGCCCGCCATCCTTAGCGGGAGGACAGTATTTT. It codes for CASSPPSLAGGQYF. The gene calls are TRBV7-9 and TRBJ2-3, with 10 bases matching TRBD2. Germline values: CDR1 SEHNR, CDR2 FQNEAQ (reference sequence). The V gene end was trimmed by 5 bases and the J gene end by 12 bases; junction bases not matched to a gene: 11. The CDR3 length is 14 residues.

The chain uses TRBV4-2 and TRBJ1-1; the D is unclear. The CDR3 has 16 amino acids. With 0 bases removed from V and 0 bases from J, the gap between germline ends came to 11 bases. The V gene's germline CDR1 is LGHNA and CDR2 YNFKEQ. The CDR3 loop reads CASSQDQGRLNTEAFF. The CDR3 coding sequence is TGTGCCAGCAGCCAAGATCAAGGCAGGCTGAACACTGAAGCTTTCTTT.

CDR3: CASSIRLANYGYTF. The CDR3 region has the DNA TGTGCCAGTAGTATTCGCCTGGCCAACTATGGCTACACCTTC. The rearrangement uses TRBV19 and TRBJ1-2; D remains unclear. CDR3 size: 14 residues. Between the trimmed V and J ends, which lost 3 bases and 2 bases, there was a span of 10 bases. Looked up from germline, CDR1 is LNHDA and CDR2 is SQIVND (reference sequence).

This chain joins TRBV5-1 and TRBJ2-1; the match to TRBD2 covers 14 bases. Germline V lookup: CDR1 SGHRS, CDR2 YFSETQ. The CDR3 consists of 16 residues. The V gene end was trimmed by 0 bases and the J gene end by 6 bases; junction bases not matched to a gene: 2. For the CDR3, the DNA is TGCGCCAGCAGCTTGGGACTAGCGGGGGGGTTCAATGAGCAGTTCTTC. Its translation is CASSLGLAGGFNEQFF.

This clone was picked up a small number of times. V gene TRBV18 combines with J gene TRBJ1-1, with TRBD1 matching over 10 bases. Unmatched junction bases numbered 1, after V lost 2 bases and J lost 1 base. Germline V gene sequence: CDR1 KGHSH, CDR2 LQKENI. The CDR3 is made up of 15 amino acids. The CDR3 spells CASSPWDRGNTEAFF. The CDR3 DNA is TGTGCCAGCTCACCATGGGACAGGGGGAACACTGAAGCTTTCTTT.

The chain links TRBV19 to TRBJ1-2, with 7 bases that match TRBD1. Losses at the gene ends were 1 base for V and 8 bases for J; bases not matched to a gene: 10. Germline CDR1 reads LNHDA; CDR2 reads SQIVND (reference sequence). This CDR3 comprises 15 residues. The CDR3, as DNA: TGTGCCAGTAGTATAGTTCTGACAGGGATTAACGGCTACACCTTC. Translated, it gives CASSIVLTGINGYTF.

Here the CDR3 reads CSVGGWDSTYNEQFF. CDR3 bases: TGCAGCGTTGGAGGGTGGGACTCGACTTACAATGAGCAGTTCTTC. The rearrangement uses TRBV29-1 and TRBJ2-1; D perhaps matches TRBD2 (6 bases). Germline V CDR1 and CDR2: SQVTM, ANQGSEA. V dropped 4 bases and J dropped 4 bases, with 17 bases sitting between them. The CDR3 is 15 amino acids.

The chain uses TRBV30 and TRBJ2-7, with 7 bases lining up with TRBD1. V lost 4 bases to trimming and J lost 3 bases; unmatched junction nucleotides: 6. This CDR3 has 13 amino acids. Germline CDR1 and CDR2: GTSNPN and SVGIG (reference sequence). The DNA for the CDR3 is TGTGCCTGGAATCCGGGACAGAGCTACGAGCAGTACTTC. Encoded protein: CAWNPGQSYEQYF.

This clone was detected only a few times. This CDR3 reads CASSPRAGGGYTF. The CDR3 DNA sequence: TGTGCCAGCAGCCCGAGGGCAGGGGGCGGCTACACCTTC. The genes are TRBV7-9 and TRBJ1-2, with 8 bases matching TRBD1. This CDR3 is built from 13 residues. Germline V CDR1 and CDR2: SEHNR, FQNEAQ (reference sequence). The V segment lost 5 bases and the J segment 8 bases; nucleotides outside the gene matches: 7. Supplemented by reference TRBV7-9 and TRBJ1-2, the full variable domain reads DTGVSQNPRHKITKRGQNVTFRCDPISEHNRLYWYRQTLGQGPEFLTYFQNEAQLEKSRLLSDRFSAERPKGSFSTLEIQRTEQGDSAMYLCASSPRAGGGYTFGSGTRLTVV.

V and J are TRBV19 and TRBJ1-1; D is ambiguous. V was cut by 5 bases and J by 0 bases, with 19 bases left in between. Germline V gene data show CDR1 as LNHDA and CDR2 as SQIVND (reference sequence). The CDR3 is made up of 17 amino acids. CDR3 nucleotide sequence: TGTGCCAGTAGTCTCGACTCCGGGTTGTTCATGAACACTGAAGCTTTCTTT. Translated: CASSLDSGLFMNTEAFF. The complete variable domain, with remaining parts taken from reference TRBV19 and TRBJ1-1, reads DGGITQSPKYLFRKEGQNVTLSCEQNLNHDAMYWYRQDPGQGLRLIYYSQIVNDFQKGDIAEGYSVSREKKESFPLTVTSAQKNPTAFYLCASSLDSGLFMNTEAFFGQGTRLTVV.

This chain uses TRBV14 with TRBJ2-7, with a tentative D call TRBD2 (5 bases). V lost 0 bases and J 3 bases, leaving 18 bases between the germline ends. Germline values: CDR1 SGHDN, CDR2 FVKESK. The CDR3 length is 17 residues. Written as DNA, the CDR3 is TGTGCCAGCAGCCAAGACACGCCGGGCATCGGGAACTACGAGCAGTACTTC. Its protein product is CASSQDTPGIGNYEQYF.